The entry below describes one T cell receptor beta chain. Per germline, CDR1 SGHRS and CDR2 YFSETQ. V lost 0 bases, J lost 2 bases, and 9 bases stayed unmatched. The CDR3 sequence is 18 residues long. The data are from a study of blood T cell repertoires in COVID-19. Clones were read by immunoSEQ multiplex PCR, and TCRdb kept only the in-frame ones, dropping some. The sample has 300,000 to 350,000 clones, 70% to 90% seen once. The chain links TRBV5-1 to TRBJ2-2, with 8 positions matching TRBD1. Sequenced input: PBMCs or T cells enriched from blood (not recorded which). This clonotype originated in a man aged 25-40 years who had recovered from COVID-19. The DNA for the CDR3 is TGCGCCAGCAGCTTGGTGCCAGGGGGCGGCATAAACACCGGGGAGCTGTTTTTT. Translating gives CASSLVPGGGINTGELFF.